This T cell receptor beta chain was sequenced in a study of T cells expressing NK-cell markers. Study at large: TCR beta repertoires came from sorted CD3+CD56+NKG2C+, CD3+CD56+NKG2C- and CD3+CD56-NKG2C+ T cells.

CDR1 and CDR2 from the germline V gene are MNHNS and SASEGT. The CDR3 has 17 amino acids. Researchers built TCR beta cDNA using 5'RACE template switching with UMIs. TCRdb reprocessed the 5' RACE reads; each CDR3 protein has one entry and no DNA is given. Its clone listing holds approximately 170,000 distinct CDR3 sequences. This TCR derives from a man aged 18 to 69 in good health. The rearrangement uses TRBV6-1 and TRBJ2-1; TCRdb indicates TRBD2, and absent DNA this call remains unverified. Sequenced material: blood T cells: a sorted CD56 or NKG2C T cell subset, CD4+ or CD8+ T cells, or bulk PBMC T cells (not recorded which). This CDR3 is CASSPTSGGSSYNEQFF.